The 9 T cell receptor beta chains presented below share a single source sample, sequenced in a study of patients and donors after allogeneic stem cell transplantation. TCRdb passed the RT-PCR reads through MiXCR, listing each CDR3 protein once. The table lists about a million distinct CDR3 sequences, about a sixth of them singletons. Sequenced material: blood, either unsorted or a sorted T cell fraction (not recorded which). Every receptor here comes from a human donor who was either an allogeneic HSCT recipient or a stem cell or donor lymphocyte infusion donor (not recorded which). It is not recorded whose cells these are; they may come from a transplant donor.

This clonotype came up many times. The CDR3: CSALPDLRYEQYF. Written as DNA, the CDR3 is TGCAGTGCCCTGCCCGACTTACGATACGAGCAGTACTTC. This chain connects TRBV20-1 to TRBJ2-7; D ambiguous. The V gene lost 6 bases and the J gene lost 4 bases, with 16 bases spanning the gap. The CDR3 has 13 residues. Germline assignment: CDR1 DFQATT and CDR2 SNEGSKA (reference sequence).

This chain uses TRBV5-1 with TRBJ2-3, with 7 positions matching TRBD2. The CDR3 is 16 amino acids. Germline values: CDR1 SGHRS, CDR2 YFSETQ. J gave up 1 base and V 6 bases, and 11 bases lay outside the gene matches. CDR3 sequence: CASIRGEGRGTDTQYF. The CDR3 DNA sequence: TGCGCCAGCATTCGGGGGGAGGGCCGGGGCACAGATACGCAGTATTTT. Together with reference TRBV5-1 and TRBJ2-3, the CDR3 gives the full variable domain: KAGVTQTPRYLIKTRGQQVTLSCSPISGHRSVSWYQQTPGQGLQFLFEYFSETQRNKGNFPGRFSGRQFSNSRSEMNVSTLELGDSALYLCASIRGEGRGTDTQYFGPGTRLTVL.

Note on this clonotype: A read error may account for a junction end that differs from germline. Here the CDR3 reads CASSFSGTGNQPQHF. In DNA, the CDR3 is TGTGCCAGCAGTTTCTCCGGGACAGGCAACCAGCCCCAGCATTTT. This chain joins TRBV12-3 or TRBV12-4 and TRBJ1-5; 8 nucleotides line up with TRBD1. The CDR3 loop spans 15 amino acids.

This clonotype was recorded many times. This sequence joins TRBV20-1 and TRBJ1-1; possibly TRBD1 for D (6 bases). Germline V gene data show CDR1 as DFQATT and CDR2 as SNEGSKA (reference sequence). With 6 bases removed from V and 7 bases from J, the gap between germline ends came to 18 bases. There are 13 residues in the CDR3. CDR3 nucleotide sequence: TGCAGTGCGAACCCCCCACAGGGCAATGAAGCTTTCTTT. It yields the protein CSANPPQGNEAFF.

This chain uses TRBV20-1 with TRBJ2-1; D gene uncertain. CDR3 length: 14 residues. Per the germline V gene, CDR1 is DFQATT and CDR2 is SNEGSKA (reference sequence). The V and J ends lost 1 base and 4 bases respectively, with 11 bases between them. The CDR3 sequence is CSARGLWEYNEQFF. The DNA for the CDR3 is TGCAGTGCTAGAGGCTTATGGGAATACAATGAGCAGTTCTTC.

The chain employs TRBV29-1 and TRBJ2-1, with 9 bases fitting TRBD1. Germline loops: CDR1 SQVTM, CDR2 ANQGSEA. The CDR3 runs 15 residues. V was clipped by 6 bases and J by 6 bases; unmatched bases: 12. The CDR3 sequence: CSVPSPGTGINEQFF. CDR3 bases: TGCAGCGTCCCGTCTCCCGGGACAGGGATCAATGAGCAGTTCTTC.

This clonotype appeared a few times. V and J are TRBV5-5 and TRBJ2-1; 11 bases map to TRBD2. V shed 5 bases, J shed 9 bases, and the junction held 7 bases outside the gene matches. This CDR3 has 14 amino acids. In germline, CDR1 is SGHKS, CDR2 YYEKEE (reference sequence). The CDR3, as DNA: TGTGCCAGCAGACTCCTAGCGGGGGGTCCTGAGCAGTTCTTC. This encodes CASRLLAGGPEQFF.

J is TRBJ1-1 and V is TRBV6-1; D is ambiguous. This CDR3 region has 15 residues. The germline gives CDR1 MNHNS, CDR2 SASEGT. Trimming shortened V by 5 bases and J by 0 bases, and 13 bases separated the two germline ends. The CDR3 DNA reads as TGTGCCAGCAGTACTGGTCAGGTTATGAACACTGAAGCTTTCTTT. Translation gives CASSTGQVMNTEAFF.

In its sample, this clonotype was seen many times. CDR3 residues: CASSLAPLARNEQFF. Written as DNA, the CDR3 is TGTGCCAGCAGTTTAGCGCCCCTAGCCCGCAATGAGCAGTTCTTC. The chain recombines TRBV12-3 or TRBV12-4 with TRBJ2-1; possible D gene TRBD2, 5 bases. The CDR3 contains 15 residues. The V and J ends lost 0 bases and 6 bases respectively, with 12 bases between them.